Listed below are T cell receptor beta chains from one sample, sequenced in a study of cytomegalovirus exposure and HLA in healthy donors. Sequencing was performed with immunoSEQ multiplex PCR; in TCRdb, only in-frame clones are kept and a portion is missing. The sample has 150,000 to 200,000 clones; roughly 73% are singletons. What was sequenced was PBMCs. All receptors come from a female donor in good health and CMV-seronegative. CDR3s include the opening cysteine and the closing phenylalanine or tryptophan. A D gene is named only where the DNA matches it firmly. Some rows have no size entry. The others give once, few or many, or a class for an expanded clone.

clone_size d_call j_call v_call cdr3_nt cdr3_aa
. TRBD1 TRBJ2-7 TRBV29-1 TGCAGCTTTGAATCCGGGACAGGGGGCTACGAGCAGTACTTC CSFESGTGGYEQYF
. TRBD2 TRBJ2-3 TRBV4-1 TGCGCCAGCAGTTTCCTAGCGGGGGCTTCAGATACGCAGTATTTT CASSFLAGASDTQYF
. TRBD2 TRBJ2-3 TRBV4-3 TGCGCCAGCAGCCAAGACAGCGGGGGCGCTCCCACAGATACGCAGTATTTT CASSQDSGGAPTDTQYF
. . TRBJ1-4 TRBV5-1 TGCGCCAGCAGCCCCAATGGAAGGACAGAGGGGCACGAAAAACTGTTTTTT CASSPNGRTEGHEKLFF
. . TRBJ1-1 TRBV29-1 TGCAGCGTCGCTGGACCGGGGAGTCGGACTGAAGCTTTCTTT CSVAGPGSRTEAFF
. . TRBJ1-1 TRBV7-8 TGTGCCAGCAGCTTAGCCGACGCCAGGGTGCGAGCTGAAGCTTTCTTT CASSLADARVRAEAFF
. . TRBJ1-1 TRBV19 TGTGCCAGTAATTGGGGCTCTGGGACTGAAGCTTTCTTT CASNWGSGTEAFF
. . TRBJ1-4 TRBV9 TGTGCCAGCAGCGCTCAGGGAACAACTAATGAAAAACTGTTTTTT CASSAQGTTNEKLFF
. . TRBJ2-7 TRBV11-2 TGTGCCAGCAGGTTGACTAGTAGGTACGAGCAGTACTTC CASRLTSRYEQYF
. TRBD2 TRBJ2-4 TRBV18 TGTGCCACCCGGGCTAGCGGGGGTGTAGCCAAAAACATTCAGTACTTC CATRASGGVAKNIQYF
. . TRBJ2-1 TRBV6-5 TGTGCCAGCAGTATAGCTCGGTACAATGAGCAGTTCTTC CASSIARYNEQFF
. TRBD2 TRBJ2-3 TRBV30 TGTGCCTGCCAGACTAGCGGACGCACAGATACGCAGTATTTT CACQTSGRTDTQYF
. TRBD1 TRBJ2-1 TRBV6-6 TGTGCCAGCAGTTCCCCATGGGACAGGGTGCTCAATGAGCAGTTCTTC CASSSPWDRVLNEQFF
once TRBD1 TRBJ1-5 TRBV7-9 TGTTCCAGCAGCCCGGGGGACAGGGTTAGCAATCAGCCCCAGCATTTT CSSSPGDRVSNQPQHF
. TRBD1 TRBJ1-4 TRBV28 TGTGCCAGCAGTACATCGACAGGGTTTTTTGAAAAACTGTTTTTT CASSTSTGFFEKLFF
. . TRBJ1-5 TRBV28 TGTGCCAGCAATATTTACGGACAGACTTTCAATCAGCCCCAGCATTTT CASNIYGQTFNQPQHF
few TRBD1 TRBJ1-4 TRBV11-2 TGTGCCAGCAGCTCCGGACAGGGACTGTTTTTT CASSSGQGLFF
. . TRBJ1-6 TRBV5-4 TGTGCCAGCAGCTTGGAACAGGGTGGCAATTCACCCCTCCACTTT CASSLEQGGNSPLHF
few TRBD2 TRBJ2-1 TRBV9 TGTGCCAGCAGCGAAAGCGGGATATCCTACAATGAGCAGTTCTTC CASSESGISYNEQFF
. . TRBJ1-5 TRBV5-5 TGTGCCAGCAGGGTGGGACTCAATAGCAATCAGCCCCAGCATTTT CASRVGLNSNQPQHF
. TRBD2 TRBJ2-1 TRBV4-2 TGTGCCAGCAGCCAAGATCGCGGGAGGGGATGGGATAATGAGCAGTTCTTC CASSQDRGRGWDNEQFF
. . TRBJ2-7 TRBV21-1 TGTGCCAGCAGCAAAGTCTCCTCTCCCACGGACAGGGAGGACTCCTACGAGCAGTACTTC CASSKVSSPTDREDSYEQYF